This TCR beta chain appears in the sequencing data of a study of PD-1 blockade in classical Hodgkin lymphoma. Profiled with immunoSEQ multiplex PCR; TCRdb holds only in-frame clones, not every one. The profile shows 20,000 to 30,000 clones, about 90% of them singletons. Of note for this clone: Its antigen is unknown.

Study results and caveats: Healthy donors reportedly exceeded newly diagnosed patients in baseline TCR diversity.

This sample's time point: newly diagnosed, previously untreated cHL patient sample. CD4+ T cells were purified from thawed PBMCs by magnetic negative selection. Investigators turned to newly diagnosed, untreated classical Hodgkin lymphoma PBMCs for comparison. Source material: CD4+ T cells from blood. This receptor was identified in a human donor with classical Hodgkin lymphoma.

CDR3 coding DNA: TGCAGCGCTAGACAAACAGGGGACGAGCAGTACTTC. Its protein product is CSARQTGDEQYF. V is TRBV29-1 and J is TRBJ2-7, with 7 bases fitting TRBD1. V gave up 7 bases and J gave up 5 bases; unmatched junction bases: 8. The CDR3 is 12 residues long. From germline, CDR1 is SQVTM and CDR2 ANQGSEA.